What follows describes a single T cell receptor (beta chain). This specimen comes from a study of cytomegalovirus exposure and HLA in healthy donors. Sequenced by immunoSEQ multiplex PCR; TCRdb stores in-frame clones only, minus some. Among roughly 140,000 clones listed, roughly 92% were seen once. This CDR3 contains 15 residues. Trimming took off 0 bases at V and 4 bases at J, with 13 bases between the two ends. Looked up from germline, CDR1 is SGHNT and CDR2 is YYREEE (reference sequence). The sample was PBMCs. This sequence was found in a man younger than 35 in good health and CMV-seronegative. The chain joins TRBV5-4 to TRBJ1-1, with a possible D match to TRBD1 (5 bases). DNA of the CDR3: TGTGCCAGCAGCTTGGTGGGGGGAGCTCTCACTGAAGCTTTCTTT. Amino acids: CASSLVGGALTEAFF.